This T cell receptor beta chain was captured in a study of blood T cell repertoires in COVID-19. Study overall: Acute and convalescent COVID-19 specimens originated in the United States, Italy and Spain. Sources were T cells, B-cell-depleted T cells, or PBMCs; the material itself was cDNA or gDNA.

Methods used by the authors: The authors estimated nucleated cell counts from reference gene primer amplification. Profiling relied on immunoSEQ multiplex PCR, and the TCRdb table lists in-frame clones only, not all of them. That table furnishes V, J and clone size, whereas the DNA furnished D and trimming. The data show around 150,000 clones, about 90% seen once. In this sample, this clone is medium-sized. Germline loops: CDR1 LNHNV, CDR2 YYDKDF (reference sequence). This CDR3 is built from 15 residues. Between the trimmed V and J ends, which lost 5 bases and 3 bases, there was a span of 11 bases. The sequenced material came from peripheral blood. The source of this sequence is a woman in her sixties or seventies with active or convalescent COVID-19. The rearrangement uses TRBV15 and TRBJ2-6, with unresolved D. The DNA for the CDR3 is TGTGCCACCAGCCAGAATTTCGTTGGGGCCAACGTCCTGACTTTC. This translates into CATSQNFVGANVLTF. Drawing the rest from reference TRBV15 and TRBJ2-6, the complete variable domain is DAMVIQNPRYQVTQFGKPVTLSCSQTLNHNVMYWYQQKSSQAPKLLFHYYDKDFNNEADTPDNFQSRRPNTSFCFLDIRSPGLGDTAMYLCATSQNFVGANVLTFGAGSRLTVL.